The clone carrying this T cell receptor (beta chain) was recorded a few times. The data were obtained in a study of response to subunit inactivated influenza vaccine. Trimming pared 7 bases from V and 7 bases from J, leaving 17 bases between. Germline-derived CDR1 and CDR2 are SQVTM and ANQGSEA. The CDR3 runs to 12 residues. TCRdb processed the RT-PCR reads anew with MiXCR; each CDR3 protein has one entry. The sample comprises around 250,000 distinct CDR3 sequences, 10% to 15% of which are singletons, and more than 7% rests with the top ten. The sequenced sample was non-naive T cells sorted from PBMCs, obtained roughly 2 weeks before vaccination. V usage is TRBV29-1 and J usage is TRBJ2-7; D perhaps matches TRBD2 (5 bases). This TCR was recovered from a man between 50 and 59 years old who received an inactivated influenza vaccine. CDR3 in amino acids: CSGSPGIGEQYF. CDR3 DNA: TGCAGCGGAAGTCCGGGAATTGGAGAGCAGTACTTC.